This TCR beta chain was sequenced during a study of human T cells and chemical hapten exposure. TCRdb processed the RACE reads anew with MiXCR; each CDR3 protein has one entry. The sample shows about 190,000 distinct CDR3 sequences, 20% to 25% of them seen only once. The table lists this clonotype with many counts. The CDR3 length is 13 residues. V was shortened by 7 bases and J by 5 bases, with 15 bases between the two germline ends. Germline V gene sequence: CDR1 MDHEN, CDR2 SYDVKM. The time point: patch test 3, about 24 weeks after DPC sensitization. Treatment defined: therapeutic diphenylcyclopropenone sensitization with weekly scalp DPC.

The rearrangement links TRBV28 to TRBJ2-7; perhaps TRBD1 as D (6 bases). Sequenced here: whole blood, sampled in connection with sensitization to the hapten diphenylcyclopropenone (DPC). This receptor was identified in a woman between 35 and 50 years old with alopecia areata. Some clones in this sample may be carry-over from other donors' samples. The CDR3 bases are TGTGCCAGCAACAGGGCCGACTCTAACGAGCAGTACTTC. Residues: CASNRADSNEQYF. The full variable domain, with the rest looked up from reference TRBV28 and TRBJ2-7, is DVKVTQSSRYLVKRTGEKVFLECVQDMDHENMFWYRQDPGLGLRLIYFSYDVKMKEKGDIPEGYSVSREKKERFSLILESASTNQTSMYLCASNRADSNEQYFGPGTRLTVT.